A selection of T cell receptor beta chains follows, all from one sample in a study of T cell responses to AZD1222 COVID-19 vaccine. TCRdb's table, derived via immunoSEQ multiplex PCR, lists solely in-frame clones and lacks some. This sample has 120,000 or so clones, with about 81% found just once. The sample was peripheral blood, taken on day 0 of AZD1222 vaccination. Source of these receptors: an adult in good health. CDR3s include the opening cysteine and the closing phenylalanine or tryptophan. A D gene is named only where the DNA matches it firmly. A row's size may be missing; if present it is once, few, many or a size class.

abundance	v_gene	d_gene	j_gene	CDR3aa	CDR3nt
.	TRBV20-1	.	TRBJ1-1	CSAAGDTEAFF	TGCAGCGCGGCGGGGGACACTGAAGCTTTCTTT
once	TRBV30	.	TRBJ2-5	CAWSLHETQYF	TGTGCCTGGAGCTTACACGAGACCCAGTACTTC
few	TRBV19	.	TRBJ1-5	CASSSRAGEQPQHF	TGTGCCAGTAGTTCTAGGGCGGGGGAACAGCCCCAGCATTTT
.	TRBV18	.	TRBJ1-3	CASSPPRGPSGNTIYF	TGTGCCAGCTCACCACCCAGGGGCCCCTCTGGAAACACCATATATTTT
.	TRBV6-1	.	TRBJ1-1	CASSETRGTEAFF	TGTGCCAGCAGTGAGACACGTGGGACTGAAGCTTTCTTT
.	TRBV29-1	.	TRBJ1-2	CSVGNRLFYGYTF	TGCAGCGTTGGAAACAGGTTATTCTATGGCTACACCTTC
.	TRBV5-1	.	TRBJ2-3	CASSLGSDTQYF	TGCGCCAGCAGCTTGGGGTCAGATACGCAGTATTTT
.	TRBV18	.	TRBJ2-5	CASSPSKGRETQYF	TGTGCCAGCTCACCTAGTAAGGGCCGGGAGACCCAGTACTTC
.	TRBV4-1	.	TRBJ2-4	CASSQLGLSKNIQYF	TGCGCCAGCAGCCAGCTGGGTTTGAGCAAAAACATTCAGTACTTC
.	TRBV28	.	TRBJ1-5	CASSLGGQPQHF	TGTGCCAGCAGTTTAGGGGGTCAGCCCCAGCATTTT
.	TRBV7-9	TRBD1	TRBJ1-1	CASSLGTGAEAFF	TGTGCCAGCAGCTTGGGGACAGGCGCTGAAGCTTTCTTT
few	TRBV19	.	TRBJ1-3	CASSIFPPPGNTIYF	TGTGCCAGTAGTATTTTTCCACCTCCTGGAAACACCATATATTTT
few	TRBV28	.	TRBJ2-1	CASSPLSSYNEQFF	TGTGCCAGCAGTCCTCTGTCCTCCTACAATGAGCAGTTCTTC
.	TRBV5-5	.	TRBJ1-1	CASSFVWSREYTEAFF	TGTGCCAGCAGCTTTGTATGGAGCAGGGAGTACACTGAAGCTTTCTTT
.	TRBV19	TRBD1	TRBJ1-2	CASSISRTGNDGYTF	TGTGCCAGTAGTATATCCCGGACAGGCAACGATGGCTACACCTTC
.	TRBV6-6	.	TRBJ2-7	CASSYSQGLSYEQYF	TGTGCCAGCAGTTACTCCCAGGGGTTATCCTACGAGCAGTACTTC
once	TRBV10-3	.	TRBJ2-2	CAISDPPNTGELFF	TGTGCCATCAGTGACCCACCCAACACCGGGGAGCTGTTTTTT
once	TRBV28	TRBD1	TRBJ2-7	CASSFPTGSSYEQYF	TGTGCCAGCAGTTTCCCGACAGGGAGCTCCTACGAGCAGTACTTC
.	TRBV6-2/TRBV6-3	.	TRBJ1-2	CASSYSDNYGYTF	TGTGCCAGCAGTTACTCGGACAACTATGGCTACACCTTC
.	TRBV19	.	TRBJ1-4	CASSGARSALEGEKLFF	TGTGCCAGTAGTGGGGCAAGGTCCGCGTTAGAAGGTGAAAAACTGTTTTTT
.	TRBV12-2	.	TRBJ1-3	CASRFLDACSGNTIYF	TGTGCAAGTCGCTTCCTGGACGCTTGCTCTGGAAACACCATATATTTT
.	TRBV28	.	TRBJ1-1	CASSFGGAMNTEAFF	TGTGCCAGCAGTTTCGGGGGGGCGATGAACACTGAAGCTTTCTTT
once	TRBV6-4	TRBD2	TRBJ2-1	CASSQTSGSYNEQFF	TGTGCCAGCAGCCAGACTAGCGGGAGCTACAATGAGCAGTTCTTC
.	TRBV18	.	TRBJ1-1	CASSETQGKNTEAFF	TGTGCCAGCTCAGAGACTCAGGGGAAGAACACTGAAGCTTTCTTT
once	TRBV7-3	.	TRBJ1-6	CASRERGSDSPLHF	TGTGCCAGCAGGGAAAGGGGTTCGGATTCACCCCTCCACTTT